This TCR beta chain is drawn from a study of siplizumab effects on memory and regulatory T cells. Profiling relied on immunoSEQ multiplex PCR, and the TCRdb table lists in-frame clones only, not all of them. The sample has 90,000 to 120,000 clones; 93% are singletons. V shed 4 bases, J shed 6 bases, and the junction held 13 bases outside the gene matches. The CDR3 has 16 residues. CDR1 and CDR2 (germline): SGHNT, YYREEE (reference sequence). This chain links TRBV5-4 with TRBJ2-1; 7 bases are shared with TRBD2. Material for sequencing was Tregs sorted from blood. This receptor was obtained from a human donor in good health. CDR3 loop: CASSKGRERGLNEQFF. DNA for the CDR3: TGTGCCAGCAGCAAAGGGCGGGAGCGGGGTCTCAATGAGCAGTTCTTC.